This T cell receptor (beta chain) derives from a study of blood T cell repertoires in COVID-19. Whole-study context: Sources were T cells, B-cell-depleted T cells, or PBMCs; the material itself was cDNA or gDNA.

Allocation to cohorts depended on clinical history reported by the participants. All recovered Cohort 3 donors got two negative PCRs, got clearance, or saw symptom resolution. The table came from immunoSEQ multiplex PCR; TCRdb's copy has only in-frame clones and leaves some out. Among about 350,000 clones listed, roughly 87% were seen once. The TCR sequence derives from a woman between 25 and 40 years old who had recovered from COVID-19. The sequenced material came from PBMCs or T cells enriched from blood (not recorded which).

CDR3 DNA: TGTGCCAGCACCATGAGGGCTGCTAGCACAGATACGCAGTATTTT. Protein sequence: CASTMRAASTDTQYF. The gene calls are TRBV9 and TRBJ2-3; a possible D gene is TRBD2 (5 bases). Germline V gene sequence: CDR1 SGDLS, CDR2 YYNGEE. There are 15 residues in the CDR3. V lost 6 bases and J 0 bases, leaving 14 bases between the germline ends.